This passage covers 3 T cell receptor beta chains from one sample sequenced in a study of blood T cell repertoires in COVID-19. Generated by immunoSEQ multiplex PCR, the TCRdb table keeps only in-frame clones and is missing some. This table holds 250,000 to 350,000 clones, about 89% found once. The specimen sequenced was peripheral blood. Receptor source: a woman aged 50 to 60 who had recovered from COVID-19.

V gene TRBV2 combines with J gene TRBJ2-2, with a possible D match to TRBD1 (6 bases). Germline values: CDR1 SNHLY, CDR2 FYNNEI. The V end was cut by 6 bases, the J end by 1 base, with 9 bases between. CDR3 size: 14 residues. CDR3: CASSVGGNTGELFF. CDR3 bases: TGTGCCAGCAGCGTAGGGGGGAACACCGGGGAGCTGTTTTTT.

Only one count was recorded for this clone. This rearrangement joins TRBV9 to TRBJ2-1, with TRBD2 matching over 8 bases. With V trimmed by 0 bases and J by 10 bases, 9 bases remained unmatched. The germline gives CDR1 SGDLS, CDR2 YYNGEE. This CDR3 contains 15 residues. The CDR3 nucleotides are TGTGCCAGCAGCGTAGAACGGCGGGGGGAATACGAGCAGTTCTTC. Protein sequence: CASSVERRGEYEQFF.

The chain links TRBV15 to TRBJ2-6; TRBD1 agrees at 7 bases. The ends lost 0 bases at V and 3 bases at J; junction bases unmatched: 2. Germline loops: CDR1 LNHNV, CDR2 YYDKDF (reference sequence). The CDR3 loop spans 16 amino acids. CDR3 region: CATSRDQGVGANVLTF. The CDR3, as DNA: TGTGCCACCAGCAGAGATCAGGGGGTTGGGGCCAACGTCCTGACTTTC.